This T cell receptor beta chain was sequenced during a study of PD-1 blockade in classical Hodgkin lymphoma. Concerning this clone: As yet, its antigen is unknown.

Germline CDR1 is SGHRS and CDR2 is YFSETQ. The CDR3 is 15 amino acids. V lost 0 bases and J lost 4, with 10 bases in between. Data came from immunoSEQ multiplex PCR; TCRdb stores just in-frame clones and leaves some out. The sample has more than 20,000 clones; roughly 88% are singletons. Points from the study as a whole: Patients with an early start, nivolumab under 1 year after ASCT, were excluded.

Time point reported: cycle 4 day 1 (C4D1), after five to seven weeks of nivolumab. There was relapse after autologous stem cell transplantation in every patient, and there was variation in brentuximab vedotin exposure. The TCR comes from a human donor with classical Hodgkin lymphoma. Here the sequenced sample was peripheral blood mononuclear cells (PBMCs), taken before the fourth cycle of nivolumab. This chain uses TRBV5-1 with TRBJ1-4, with no clear D. This chain's CDR3 is CASSLVGRVNEKLFF. CDR3 bases: TGCGCCAGCAGCTTGGTCGGGCGAGTTAATGAAAAACTGTTTTTT.